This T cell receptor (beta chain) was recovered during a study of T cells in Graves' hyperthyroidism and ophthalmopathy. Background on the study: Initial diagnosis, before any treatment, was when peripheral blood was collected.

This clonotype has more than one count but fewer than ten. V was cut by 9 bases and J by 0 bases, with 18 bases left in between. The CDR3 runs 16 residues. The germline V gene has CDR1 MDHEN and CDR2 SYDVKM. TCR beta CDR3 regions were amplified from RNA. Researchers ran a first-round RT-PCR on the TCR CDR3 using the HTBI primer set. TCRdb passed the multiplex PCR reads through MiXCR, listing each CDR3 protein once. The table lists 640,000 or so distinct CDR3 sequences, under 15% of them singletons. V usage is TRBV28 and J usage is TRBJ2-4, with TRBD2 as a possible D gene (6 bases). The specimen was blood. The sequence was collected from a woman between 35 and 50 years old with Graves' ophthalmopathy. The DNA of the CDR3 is TGTGCCAGTCAACCCGGGGGTGAAATAGCCAAAAACATTCAGTACTTC. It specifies CASQPGGEIAKNIQYF. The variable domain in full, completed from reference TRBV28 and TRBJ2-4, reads DVKVTQSSRYLVKRTGEKVFLECVQDMDHENMFWYRQDPGLGLRLIYFSYDVKMKEKGDIPEGYSVSREKKERFSLILESASTNQTSMYLCASQPGGEIAKNIQYFGAGTRLSVL.